Below are 21 T cell receptor beta chains sequenced from a single sample in a study of neoadjuvant anti-PD-1 for oral cavity cancer. Clones were sequenced by immunoSEQ multiplex PCR, and TCRdb holds only the in-frame ones, with some missing. This table has several thousand clones, roughly 70% appearing once. Time point given: after neoadjuvant nivolumab, at surgical resection. Sample: PBMCs, taken after nivolumab (anti-PD-1) treatment. The receptors here all came from a person aged 40-85 years with oral cavity squamous cell carcinoma.

This chain connects TRBV6-1 to TRBJ2-2; unclear D gene. With 2 bases removed from V and 1 base from J, the gap between germline ends came to 5 bases. The V gene's germline CDR1 is MNHNS and CDR2 SASEGT. This CDR3 comprises 14 residues. The CDR3, as DNA: TGTGCCAGCAGTGAACAGGAGAACACCGGGGAGCTGTTTTTT. Its translation is CASSEQENTGELFF.

The chain couples TRBV7-2 to TRBJ2-1; the match to TRBD1 covers 8 bases. Germline CDR1 and CDR2: SGHTA and FQGNSA. The CDR3 totals 14 residues. The V gene end was trimmed by 1 base and the J gene end by 8 bases; junction bases not matched to a gene: 4. CDR3 protein: CASSLGAGGYEQFF. The CDR3 DNA reads as TGTGCCAGCAGCTTAGGCGCAGGGGGCTATGAGCAGTTCTTC.

The chain is built from TRBV28 and TRBJ1-2; D is unresolved. The CDR3 is 15 residues long. Trimming took off 2 bases at V and 5 bases at J, with 15 bases between the two ends. The germline V gene has CDR1 MDHEN and CDR2 SYDVKM. CDR3: CASSLIPGSLYGYTF. Written as DNA, the CDR3 is TGTGCCAGCAGTTTAATCCCGGGGTCCCTTTATGGCTACACCTTC.

CDR3 sequence reads: CASSLEISGANVLTF. As DNA, the CDR3 is TGCGCCAGCAGCTTGGAAATCTCTGGGGCCAACGTCCTGACTTTC. The chain joins TRBV5-1 to TRBJ2-6; D uncertain. Between the trimmed V and J ends, which lost 0 bases and 0 bases, there was a span of 4 bases. CDR1 and CDR2 (germline): SGHRS, YFSETQ. The CDR3 is 15 amino acids.

The chain has TRBV11-2 and TRBJ1-2; D is perhaps TRBD1 (5 bases). V was cut by 1 base and J by 7 bases, with 13 bases left in between. The CDR3 has 14 amino acids. CDR1 SGHAT and CDR2 FQNNGV come from the germline V gene. As DNA, the CDR3 is TGTGCCAGCAGCTTAGCCCGAGGCCAGGGTGGCTACACCTTC. Residues: CASSLARGQGGYTF.

By sample fraction, this clone is medium-sized. The chain combines TRBV5-4 with TRBJ2-1, with TRBD1 matching over 8 bases. V shed 5 bases and J 0 bases; nucleotides not matched to a gene: 4. Germline loops: CDR1 SGHNT, CDR2 YYREEE (reference sequence). This CDR3 region has 15 residues. CDR3 nucleotide sequence: TGTGCCAGCAGTTCCGGGACAGGCTCCTACAATGAGCAGTTCTTC. Its protein is CASSSGTGSYNEQFF.

There are a few counts of this clone. The chain has TRBV11-3 and TRBJ2-7; the match to TRBD2 covers 7 bases. V was clipped by 5 bases and J by 3 bases; unmatched bases: 7. The CDR3 is made up of 14 amino acids. Germline CDR1 reads SGHNT; CDR2 reads YENEEA. This CDR3 reads CASSPGGNSYEQYF. The CDR3, as DNA: TGTGCCAGCAGCCCCGGGGGGAACAGCTACGAGCAGTACTTC.

This clone was seen a handful of times. The chain carries TRBV19 and TRBJ2-1, with D perhaps TRBD1 (6 bases). The CDR3 loop spans 15 amino acids. Germline lookup yields CDR1 LNHDA and CDR2 SQIVND (reference sequence). V was clipped by 10 bases and J by 4 bases, with 20 bases between them. The CDR3, as DNA: TGTGCCACCTCTCGGACAGAAATCCCTTACAATGAGCAGTTCTTC. It translates to CATSRTEIPYNEQFF.

This clone has only a few counts. V is TRBV5-8 and J is TRBJ1-5; D unresolved. The length of the CDR3 is 11 residues. Germline V gene sequence: CDR1 SGHTS, CDR2 YDEGEE. The ends were cut back, 5 bases at V and 6 bases at J, with 6 bases in the middle. The CDR3 DNA reads as TGTGCCAGCAGTTGGGGTCAGCCCCAGCATTTT. Protein product: CASSWGQPQHF.

This chain joins TRBV15 and TRBJ1-5; tentatively, D is TRBD1 (6 bases). This CDR3 has 16 amino acids. Per the germline V gene, CDR1 is LNHNV and CDR2 is YYDKDF (reference sequence). The V end lost 0 bases, the J end lost 9 bases, and 18 bases lay between the germline ends. The CDR3 is CATSRDPTGQQGPQHF. CDR3 sequence (DNA): TGTGCCACCAGCAGAGACCCGACAGGCCAGCAGGGGCCCCAGCATTTT.

The rearrangement links TRBV20-1 to TRBJ1-2, with a weak D call TRBD1 (5 bases). The CDR3 has 11 amino acids. Trimming stripped 6 bases from V and 8 bases from J, with 13 bases between. In germline, CDR1 is DFQATT, CDR2 SNEGSKA (reference sequence). CDR3 sequence reads: CSAGTARGYTF. DNA of the CDR3: TGCAGTGCGGGGACTGCCCGGGGCTACACCTTC.

This clone was detected only a few times. The rearrangement uses TRBV6-4 and TRBJ2-6; unclear D gene. With 2 bases removed from V and 2 bases from J, the gap between germline ends came to 10 bases. The CDR3 length is 16 residues. CDR1 MRHNA and CDR2 SNTAGT come from the germline V gene. CDR3 bases: TGTGCCAGCAGTGACGACATTGCTACTGGGGCCAACGTCCTGACTTTC. Amino acids: CASSDDIATGANVLTF.

The chain uses TRBV6-6 and TRBJ2-4; 10 bases are shared with TRBD1. V lost 5 bases, J lost 8 bases, and 6 bases stayed unmatched. CDR1 is MNHNY, CDR2 SVGAGI, per germline (reference sequence). The CDR3 has 14 amino acids. The CDR3 DNA follows: TGTGCCAGCAGTCCGACAGGGGGCTTGGACATTCAGTACTTC. Its protein product is CASSPTGGLDIQYF.

This clone was counted a few times. The CDR3 region has the DNA TGCGCCAGCAGCCAAGATGAGCTCGCCTACAATGAGCAGTTCTTC. Translation gives CASSQDELAYNEQFF. V usage is TRBV4-1 and J usage is TRBJ2-1; D is unresolved. The V and J ends lost 0 bases and 2 bases respectively, with 8 bases between them. The germline CDR1 and CDR2 sequences are MGHRA and YSYEKL. This CDR3 has 15 amino acids.

V gene TRBV10-2 combines with J gene TRBJ1-5; 8 nucleotides match TRBD1. With V trimmed by 6 bases and J by 6 bases, 7 bases remained unmatched. CDR1 is WSHSY, CDR2 SAAADI, per germline. The CDR3 length is 14 residues. Written as DNA, the CDR3 is TGCGCCAGCAGCCCTTCAGGGGGCGGTCAGCCCCAGCATTTT. Translation gives CASSPSGGGQPQHF.

This chain joins TRBV15 and TRBJ2-7, with 10 positions matching TRBD1. Germline-derived CDR1 and CDR2 are LNHNV and YYDKDF (reference sequence). V was clipped by 0 bases and J by 3 bases; unmatched bases: 5. This CDR3 contains 16 residues. CDR3 protein: CATSRDKGTGVYEQYF. CDR3 coding DNA: TGTGCCACCAGCAGAGATAAGGGGACAGGGGTCTACGAGCAGTACTTC.

The chain is built from TRBV5-1 and TRBJ1-1; D is uncertain. The germline V and J ends were trimmed by 6 bases and 1 base, with 13 bases remaining between them. The CDR3 has 14 residues. The V gene's germline CDR1 is SGHRS and CDR2 YFSETQ. CDR3 in amino acids: CASKNSPENTEAFF. CDR3 in DNA: TGCGCCAGCAAAAACTCCCCAGAGAACACTGAAGCTTTCTTT. The full variable domain, rest sourced from reference TRBV5-1 and TRBJ1-1, is KAGVTQTPRYLIKTRGQQVTLSCSPISGHRSVSWYQQTPGQGLQFLFEYFSETQRNKGNFPGRFSGRQFSNSRSEMNVSTLELGDSALYLCASKNSPENTEAFFGQGTRLTVV.

V gene TRBV7-3 combines with J gene TRBJ2-3; D unresolved. Germline CDR1 and CDR2: SGHTA and FQGTGA. The CDR3 runs to 15 residues. V lost 5 bases to trimming and J lost 0 bases, with 12 bases between them. The DNA of the CDR3 is TGTGCCAGCAGCACGGGTCCCACTAGCACAGATACGCAGTATTTT. This gives the protein CASSTGPTSTDTQYF.

The chain has TRBV6-6 and TRBJ2-4; TRBD1 aligns across 12 bases. The CDR3 is made up of 16 amino acids. The germline CDR1 and CDR2 sequences are MNHNY and SVGAGI (reference sequence). Losses at the gene ends were 5 bases for V and 8 bases for J; bases not matched to a gene: 10. The CDR3 region is CASSGGTGGGLDIQYF. CDR3 DNA sequence: TGTGCCAGCAGTGGAGGGACAGGGGGCGGGTTAGACATTCAGTACTTC.

This clone was recorded a few times. The chain joins TRBV28 to TRBJ1-6; 10 positions match TRBD1. This CDR3 is 15 amino acids long. Germline V gene lookup returns CDR1 MDHEN and CDR2 SYDVKM. With 5 bases clipped from V and 7 bases from J, the junction kept 5 bases outside the gene matches. The CDR3 bases are TGTGCCAGCAGTCCCGGGACAGGGGAGAATTCACCCCTCCACTTT. As protein: CASSPGTGENSPLHF.

V gene TRBV2 combines with J gene TRBJ2-2, with D perhaps given as TRBD1 or TRBD2 (7 bases each). This CDR3 is built from 14 residues. The V and J ends lost 11 bases and 5 bases respectively, with 18 bases between them. CDR1 and CDR2 (germline): SNHLY, FYNNEI. CDR3 residues: CASQGGVGTGELFF. CDR3 coding DNA: TGTGCCTCCCAGGGGGGGGTTGGTACCGGGGAGCTGTTTTTT.